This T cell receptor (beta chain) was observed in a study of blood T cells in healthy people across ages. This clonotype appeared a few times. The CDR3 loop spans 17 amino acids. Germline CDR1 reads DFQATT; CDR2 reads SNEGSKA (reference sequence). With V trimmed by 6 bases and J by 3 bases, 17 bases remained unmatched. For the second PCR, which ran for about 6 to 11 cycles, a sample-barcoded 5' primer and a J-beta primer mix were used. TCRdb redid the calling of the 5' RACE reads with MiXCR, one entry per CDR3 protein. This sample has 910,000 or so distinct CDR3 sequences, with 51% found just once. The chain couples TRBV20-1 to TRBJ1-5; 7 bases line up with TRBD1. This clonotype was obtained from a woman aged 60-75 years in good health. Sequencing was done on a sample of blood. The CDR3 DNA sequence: TGCAGTGCGCTTAATACCGGGCAGGGGGGAGACAATCAGCCCCAGCATTTT. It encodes CSALNTGQGGDNQPQHF.